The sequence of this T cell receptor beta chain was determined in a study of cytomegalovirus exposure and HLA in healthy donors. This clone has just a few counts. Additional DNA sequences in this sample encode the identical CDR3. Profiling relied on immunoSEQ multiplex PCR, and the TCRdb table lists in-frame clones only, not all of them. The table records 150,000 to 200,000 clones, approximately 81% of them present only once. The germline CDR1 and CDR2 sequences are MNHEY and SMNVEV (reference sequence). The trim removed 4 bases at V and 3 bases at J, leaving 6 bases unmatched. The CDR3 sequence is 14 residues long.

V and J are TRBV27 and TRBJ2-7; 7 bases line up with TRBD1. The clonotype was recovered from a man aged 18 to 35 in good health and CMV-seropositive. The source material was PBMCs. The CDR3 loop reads CASSSTGLGYEQYF. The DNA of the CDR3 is TGTGCCAGCAGTTCGACAGGGTTAGGCTACGAGCAGTACTTC.